One T cell receptor beta chain is described in this entry. Its antigen is unidentified. One entry per CDR3 protein results from TCRdb running MiXCR on the 5' RACE reads. This table has roughly 150,000 distinct CDR3 sequences, about 14% appearing once. This sample was taken from a study of T-cell memory formation after mild COVID-19. The study, taken as a whole, reports: In pre-infection memory, a portion of responding clones appeared, which suggested that cross-reactive memory joined. Second-wave clones with a day 37 peak had unconfirmed SARS-CoV-2 specificity.

Germline assignment: CDR1 KGHDR and CDR2 SFDVKD. The CDR3 spans 16 residues. Trimming removed 0 bases at V and 9 bases at J, with 19 bases between. The V and J genes are TRBV24-1 and TRBJ2-5; TRBD1 is a possible D gene (5 bases). Material for sequencing was PBMCs or a T cell subset sorted from them (not recorded which). The receptor was derived from an adult woman who had mild COVID-19 (a few samples of this study predate the infection). Cell type and time point are not known. The CDR3 DNA sequence: TGTGCCACCAGTGATTTGCAGGGTACGGGTCAACAGGCCCAGTACTTC. It codes for CATSDLQGTGQQAQYF.